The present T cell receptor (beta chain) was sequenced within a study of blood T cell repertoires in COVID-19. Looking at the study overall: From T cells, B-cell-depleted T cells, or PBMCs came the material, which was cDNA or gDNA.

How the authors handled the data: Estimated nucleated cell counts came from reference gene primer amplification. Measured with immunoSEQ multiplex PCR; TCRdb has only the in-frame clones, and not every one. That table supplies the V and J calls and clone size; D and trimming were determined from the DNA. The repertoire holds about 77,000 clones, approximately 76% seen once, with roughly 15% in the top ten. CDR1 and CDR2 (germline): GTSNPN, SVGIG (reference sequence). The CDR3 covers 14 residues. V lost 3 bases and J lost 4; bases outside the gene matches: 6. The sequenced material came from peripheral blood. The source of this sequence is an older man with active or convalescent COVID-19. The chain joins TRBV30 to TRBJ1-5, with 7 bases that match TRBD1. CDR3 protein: CAWSSGTANQPQHF. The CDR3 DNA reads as TGTGCCTGGAGCAGTGGGACAGCTAATCAGCCCCAGCATTTT.